This T cell receptor beta chain was observed in a study of blood T cell repertoires in COVID-19. In the study overall: Samples of COVID-19 (acute and convalescent) were obtained from the United States, Italy and Spain. PBMCs, B-cell-depleted T cells, or T cells provided the cDNA or gDNA that made up the material.

Trimming removed 2 bases from V and 3 bases from J, with 10 bases in between. Germline CDR1 and CDR2: MNHEY and SVGAGI. This CDR3 spans 14 amino acids. Authors' analysis steps: Amplified reference gene primers provided the basis for estimating nucleated cell counts. Assay used: immunoSEQ multiplex PCR; TCRdb lists only in-frame clones, some missing. D and trimming were read from the DNA, whereas the V and J calls and clone size are those reported in that table. This sample has over 50,000 clones, with 86% found just once. The sequenced sample was peripheral blood. This chain links TRBV6-5 with TRBJ1-1; weak D call: TRBD1 (5 bases). The origin of this receptor is a man aged 65-85 years with active COVID-19. The CDR3, as DNA: TGTGCCAGCAGTTACGCCAGGGCATACACTGAAGCTTTCTTT. It translates to CASSYARAYTEAFF.